This entry lists 26 T cell receptor beta chains sequenced from one sample in a study of graft-versus-host responses after intestinal transplantation (dated by TCRdb to the early 2020s). The sample's time point label, decoded: cells obtained before transplantation from donor or recipient. To prepare the library, the immunoSEQ multiplex PCR assay was applied. The immuneACCESS repertoire file appears here via TCRdb, limited to in-frame rearrangements. These files lack a portion of the clones; in checked studies, under half of the deficit traces to unresolved V genes, and the cause of the others is not known. The sample data list about 85,000 clones, and 91% of these were observed just once. The ten largest clones take up 7.6% of the sample. Antigen specificity for these receptors is unknown. This sample comprised unstimulated CD8+ T cells sorted from spleen or lymph node cells, obtained before transplant. The source is a human donor who was the organ donor for an intestinal transplant.

V is TRBV28 and J is TRBJ1-4, with D perhaps matching TRBD1 (6 bases). V was clipped by 5 bases and J by 4 bases, with 11 bases between them. CDR3 size: 14 residues. The V gene's germline CDR1 is MDHEN and CDR2 SYDVKM. In nucleotides, the CDR3 is TGTGCCAGCAGTCAGGGGTGGATTAATGAAAAACTGTTTTTT. It encodes CASSQGWINEKLFF.

The rearrangement joins TRBV6-5 to TRBJ2-2; TRBD1 matches 7 bases. The germline V gene encodes CDR1 MNHEY and CDR2 SVGAGI. The CDR3 loop spans 15 amino acids. J lost 7 bases, V lost 5 bases, and 10 bases had no gene match. CDR3 nucleotide sequence: TGTGCCAGCAGTAAGACGACAGGGTTGGGCGGGGAGCTGTTTTTT. It specifies CASSKTTGLGGELFF.

J is TRBJ1-2 and V is TRBV29-1; D possibly corresponds to TRBD1 (5 bases). CDR1 and CDR2 from the germline V gene are SQVTM and ANQGSEA. Trimming removed 5 bases at V and 8 bases at J, with 18 bases between. The CDR3 totals 13 residues. The CDR3 DNA follows: TGCAGCGTTTCTTCAGACAGCGGACACGGCTACACCTTC. Translating gives CSVSSDSGHGYTF.

The chain couples TRBV5-1 to TRBJ2-7, with TRBD2 as a possible D gene (5 bases). The germline V and J ends were trimmed by 3 bases and 0 bases, with 16 bases remaining between them. Germline loops: CDR1 SGHRS, CDR2 YFSETQ. The CDR3 spans 16 residues. CDR3 region: CASSSASGLSSYEQYF. In nucleotides, the CDR3 is TGCGCCAGCAGCTCCGCATCTGGACTTAGCTCCTACGAGCAGTACTTC. Full variable domain (missing parts from reference TRBV5-1 and TRBJ2-7): KAGVTQTPRYLIKTRGQQVTLSCSPISGHRSVSWYQQTPGQGLQFLFEYFSETQRNKGNFPGRFSGRQFSNSRSEMNVSTLELGDSALYLCASSSASGLSSYEQYFGPGTRLTVT.

This sequence joins TRBV27 and TRBJ2-5; TRBD2 matches at 8 bases. The J segment lost 1 base and the V segment lost 1 base, leaving 2 bases of the junction unmatched. Germline CDR1 and CDR2: MNHEY and SMNVEV (reference sequence). CDR3 size: 15 residues. The CDR3 is CASSLWAGGQETQYF. Written as DNA, the CDR3 is TGTGCCAGCAGTTTATGGGCGGGAGGCCAAGAGACCCAGTACTTC.

J is TRBJ2-7 and V is TRBV6-5; D gene unclear. V dropped 4 bases and J dropped 1 base, with 17 bases sitting between them. CDR3 size: 16 residues. The germline CDR1 and CDR2 sequences are MNHEY and SVGAGI. The CDR3 bases are TGTGCCAGCAGTTCTGGATTACAGATCTTTTCCTACGAGCAGTACTTC. This gives the protein CASSSGLQIFSYEQYF.

In DNA form, the CDR3 reads TGTGCCTGGACCCCTGGAGGGGACACTGAAGCTTTCTTT. Translated, it gives CAWTPGGDTEAFF. V gene TRBV30 combines with J gene TRBJ1-1; possible D gene TRBD1, 5 bases. Germline V CDR1 and CDR2: GTSNPN, SVGIG (reference sequence). The CDR3 covers 13 residues. V was cut by 4 bases and J by 3 bases, with 12 bases left in between. The full variable domain, completed using reference TRBV30 and TRBJ1-1, is SQTIHQWPATLVQPVGSPLSLECTVEGTSNPNLYWYRQAAGRGLQLLFYSVGIGQISSEVPQNLSASRPQDRQFILSSKKLLLSDSGFYLCAWTPGGDTEAFFGQGTRLTVV.

A word on this clone: One end of the junction varies from germline; a read error may be responsible. Other DNA sequences of this sample code for an identical CDR3. The V and J genes are TRBV19 and TRBJ1-5; D not resolved. Looked up from germline, CDR1 is LNHDA and CDR2 is SQIVND (reference sequence). This CDR3 region has 14 residues. CDR3 sequence (DNA): TGTGCCAGCAGTATCGGATTTGGGGATCAGCCCCAGCATTTT. Its translation is CASSIGFGDQPQHF.

In its sample, this clone was seen once. This chain joins TRBV29-1 and TRBJ2-7, with 8 bases aligning to TRBD2. This CDR3 spans 16 amino acids. V shed 2 bases, J shed 1 base, and the junction held 10 bases outside the gene matches. Germline V lookup: CDR1 SQVTM, CDR2 ANQGSEA. The CDR3 bases are TGCAGCGTTGAATTTGGACGGGGGGGCGAGTCCTACGAGCAGTACTTC. Residues: CSVEFGRGGESYEQYF.

The CDR3 DNA follows: TGCAGCGTTGTGTTGGTTATCGGGGAGCTGTTTTTT. This sequence encodes CSVVLVIGELFF. J is TRBJ2-2 and V is TRBV29-1, with D hard to call. CDR1 and CDR2 from the germline V gene are SQVTM and ANQGSEA. V was cut by 4 bases and J by 7 bases, with 10 bases left in between. The CDR3 sequence is 12 residues long.

V is TRBV5-4 and J is TRBJ2-1, with 8 bases identical to TRBD2. The CDR3 contains 17 residues. V trimming: 4 bases; J trimming: 11 bases; junction bases outside the gene matches: 20. Germline V gene sequence: CDR1 SGHNT, CDR2 YYREEE (reference sequence). The chain's CDR3 is CASSPDGTSSIPMQQFF. CDR3 bases: TGTGCCAGCAGCCCGGACGGGACTAGTTCCATCCCCATGCAGCAGTTCTTC.

This clone has a single count. This chain links TRBV4-2 with TRBJ2-7, with 13 bases lining up with TRBD2. Germline CDR1 is LGHNA and CDR2 is YNFKEQ. V was clipped by 1 base and J by 4 bases; unmatched bases: 7. The CDR3 is made up of 17 amino acids. Written as DNA, the CDR3 is TGTGCCAGCAGCCAAGGCCCCGGGACTAGCGGGATTTACGAGCAGTACTTC. Protein: CASSQGPGTSGIYEQYF.

This clone occurred a few times. The chain carries TRBV7-6 and TRBJ2-7; D is unclear. CDR1 is SGHVS, CDR2 FNYEAQ, per germline. The CDR3 contains 12 residues. V lost 1 base and J 7 bases, leaving 8 bases between the germline ends. CDR3 bases: TGTGCCAGCAGCTTAGTTTCTAGAGAGCAGTACTTC. Its translation is CASSLVSREQYF.

This sequence joins TRBV19 and TRBJ1-2, with D hard to call. This CDR3 has 11 residues. V lost 6 bases and J 10 bases, leaving 12 bases between the germline ends. Germline CDR1 is LNHDA and CDR2 is SQIVND (reference sequence). CDR3 protein: CASRFGALYTF. CDR3 nucleotides: TGTGCCAGTAGATTCGGCGCTCTCTACACCTTC.

This clone was picked up a small number of times. The J gene is TRBJ2-7, the V gene TRBV19; D is perhaps TRBD1 or TRBD2 (6 bases each). V lost 5 bases and J 3 bases, leaving 14 bases between the germline ends. Germline V gene sequence: CDR1 LNHDA, CDR2 SQIVND (reference sequence). The CDR3 has 14 amino acids. The CDR3 spells CASSAGEVVYEQYF. The CDR3 DNA reads TGTGCCAGTAGTGCAGGGGAGGTAGTCTACGAGCAGTACTTC.

The chain links TRBV5-4 to TRBJ1-1; D may be TRBD1 (5 bases). The CDR3 runs to 14 residues. With 0 bases removed from V and 5 bases from J, the gap between germline ends came to 11 bases. Germline values: CDR1 SGHNT, CDR2 YYREEE (reference sequence). CDR3 in amino acids: CASSLATGVTEAFF. The CDR3 DNA sequence: TGTGCCAGCAGCTTGGCAACGGGGGTTACTGAAGCTTTCTTT.

This clone was seen a single time. The rearrangement joins TRBV30 to TRBJ1-5; perhaps TRBD1 as D (5 bases). The CDR3 is 13 amino acids. V was pared by 0 bases and J by 7 bases, with 10 bases between. Germline CDR1 is GTSNPN and CDR2 is SVGIG (reference sequence). The CDR3 DNA sequence: TGTGCCTGGAGTGTACAGCCAGGGCAGCCCCAGCATTTT. This encodes CAWSVQPGQPQHF.

This clone is a singleton in its sample. This sequence joins TRBV6-6 and TRBJ2-5; weak D call: TRBD2 (7 bases). V was pared by 6 bases and J by 5 bases, with 16 bases between. Looked up from germline, CDR1 is MNHNY and CDR2 is SVGAGI (reference sequence). CDR3 length: 14 residues. The CDR3 DNA sequence: TGTGCCAGCAGGACGGGGGGCGCAGAGGAGACCCAGTACTTC. Protein product: CASRTGGAEETQYF.

The chain is built from TRBV10-3 and TRBJ1-6; no clear D gene. The germline V and J ends were trimmed by 11 bases and 4 bases, with 24 bases remaining between them. Germline V lookup: CDR1 ENHRY, CDR2 SYGVKD. There are 17 residues in the CDR3. The CDR3 region has the DNA TGTGCCCGGACCGAGTTAGGGCCGACGGATTATAATTCACCCCTCCACTTT. Encoded protein: CARTELGPTDYNSPLHF.

The chain recombines TRBV2 with TRBJ2-6, with TRBD1 identical over 7 bases. The V segment lost 11 bases and the J segment 2 bases; nucleotides outside the gene matches: 12. This CDR3 comprises 16 residues. From germline, CDR1 is SNHLY and CDR2 FYNNEI. As DNA, the CDR3 is TGTGCCGGCCTGGGGACAGCCACTGCTGGGGCCAACGTCCTGACTTTC. Its translation: CAGLGTATAGANVLTF.

J is TRBJ2-2 and V is TRBV13; 14 bases match TRBD2. This CDR3 has 17 amino acids. The V gene end was trimmed by 5 bases and the J gene end by 2 bases; junction bases not matched to a gene: 4. Germline values: CDR1 PRHDT, CDR2 FYEKMQ (reference sequence). CDR3 nucleotide sequence: TGTGCCAGCAGCCCAGGGACTAGCGGGAGAAACACCGGGGAGCTGTTTTTT. Protein: CASSPGTSGRNTGELFF.

The chain is built from TRBV11-2 and TRBJ2-7; D is unclear. Germline values: CDR1 SGHAT, CDR2 FQNNGV. The CDR3 spans 13 residues. Between the trimmed V and J ends, which lost 3 bases and 5 bases, there was a span of 11 bases. The CDR3 bases are TGTGCCAGCAGCTTTTCGGTCATCCACGAGCAGTACTTC. It is translated as CASSFSVIHEQYF.

The chain couples TRBV2 to TRBJ2-5, with 7 bases aligning to TRBD2. The CDR3 extends over 14 amino acids. Germline CDR1 and CDR2: SNHLY and FYNNEI. V shed 7 bases, J shed 3 bases, and the junction held 8 bases outside the gene matches. DNA of the CDR3: TGTGCCAGCACCCTAGTTACTAGCGAAGAGACCCAGTACTTC. This encodes CASTLVTSEETQYF.

The count of this clone is one. V gene TRBV27 combines with J gene TRBJ2-6; D ambiguous. The CDR3 sequence is 16 residues long. The V gene's germline CDR1 is MNHEY and CDR2 SMNVEV (reference sequence). V was clipped by 8 bases and J by 0 bases, with 14 bases between them. CDR3: CASGWDQSSGANVLTF. As DNA, the CDR3 is TGTGCCAGCGGATGGGATCAAAGCTCTGGGGCCAACGTCCTGACTTTC.

V is TRBV13 and J is TRBJ2-7; perhaps D is TRBD1 or TRBD2 (5 bases each). The V gene lost 0 bases and the J gene lost 0 bases, with 12 bases spanning the gap. The CDR3 runs 16 residues. The V gene's germline CDR1 is PRHDT and CDR2 FYEKMQ (reference sequence). CDR3 coding DNA: TGTGCCAGCAGCTTAGGTGACGGGACGAGCTCCTACGAGCAGTACTTC. Translated: CASSLGDGTSSYEQYF.

The genes are TRBV11-3 and TRBJ2-1; perhaps TRBD1 as D (5 bases). Germline V CDR1 and CDR2: SGHNT, YENEEA. The length of the CDR3 is 12 residues. Trimming shortened V by 3 bases and J by 6 bases, and 6 bases separated the two germline ends. The CDR3 nucleotides read TGTGCCAGCAGCTTGGGGCCCAATGAGCAGTTCTTC. This codes for CASSLGPNEQFF.